Presented here are 7 T cell receptor beta chains from one specimen sequenced in a study of cytomegalovirus exposure and HLA in healthy donors. The PCR ran on 60 Vbeta and 13 Jbeta primers. Method: immunoSEQ multiplex PCR; TCRdb's copy keeps in-frame clones and lacks some. The data contain under 55,000 clones, about three quarters of them singletons. The sequenced sample consisted of PBMCs. All receptors come from a man between 18 and 29 years old in good health and CMV-seronegative.

The chain carries TRBV5-1 and TRBJ1-5, with 9 positions matching TRBD1. With V trimmed by 2 bases and J by 5 bases, 14 bases remained unmatched. CDR1 and CDR2 (germline): SGHRS, YFSETQ. CDR3 length: 18 residues. The CDR3 region is CASSLGPALDRGDQPQHF. CDR3 DNA sequence: TGCGCCAGCAGCTTAGGTCCCGCCTTGGACAGGGGTGATCAGCCCCAGCATTTT. The full variable domain, with the rest looked up from reference TRBV5-1 and TRBJ1-5, is KAGVTQTPRYLIKTRGQQVTLSCSPISGHRSVSWYQQTPGQGLQFLFEYFSETQRNKGNFPGRFSGRQFSNSRSEMNVSTLELGDSALYLCASSLGPALDRGDQPQHFGDGTRLSIL.

As regards this clone: One junction end does not reproduce the germline sequence, and a read error may be involved. This chain connects TRBV6-5 to TRBJ2-2, with D hard to call. Germline V lookup: CDR1 MNHEY, CDR2 SVGAGI. This CDR3 has 12 residues. The CDR3 coding sequence is TGTGCCAGCACCCAGAACCCCGGGGAGCTGTTTTTT. Translation: CASTQNPGELFF.

The chain has TRBV5-1 and TRBJ2-7; 10 bases align to TRBD1. The CDR3 consists of 15 residues. After removal of 4 bases from V and 4 bases from J, the junction contained 8 bases not matched to a gene. The V gene's germline CDR1 is SGHRS and CDR2 YFSETQ. DNA of the CDR3: TGCGCCAGCAGCCACACCGGGACAGGGGAGTACGAGCAGTACTTC. Protein: CASSHTGTGEYEQYF.

The chain couples TRBV7-2 to TRBJ2-7; tentatively, D is TRBD1 (6 bases). The germline V and J ends were trimmed by 5 bases and 1 base, with 18 bases remaining between them. This CDR3 has 16 residues. Germline CDR1 SGHTA, CDR2 FQGNSA. CDR3 sequence (DNA): TGTGCCAGCAGCAGCCTGGGGGCTGAGAAGTCCTACGAGCAGTACTTC. This translates into CASSSLGAEKSYEQYF.

The chain couples TRBV5-1 to TRBJ2-7; D unclear. The germline V gene has CDR1 SGHRS and CDR2 YFSETQ. The CDR3 consists of 12 residues. The V end was cut by 3 bases, the J end by 3 bases, with 7 bases between. CDR3 bases: TGCGCCAGCAGCTCCACGGGCTACGAGCAGTACTTC. It specifies CASSSTGYEQYF.

V is TRBV7-6 and J is TRBJ2-3, with 8 bases matching TRBD2. V gave up 5 bases and J gave up 3 bases; unmatched junction bases: 13. The CDR3 totals 17 residues. CDR1 SGHVS and CDR2 FNYEAQ come from the germline V gene. The CDR3 DNA follows: TGTGCCAGCAGCCCCAGCTACCCAGCGGGAGCAACAGATACGCAGTATTTT. It translates to CASSPSYPAGATDTQYF.

The chain couples TRBV5-4 to TRBJ2-1; D unresolved. From germline, CDR1 is SGHNT and CDR2 YYREEE (reference sequence). The CDR3 length is 12 residues. Trimming left V 3 bases short and J 2 bases short, with 3 bases between. The CDR3 nucleotides are TGTGCCAGCAGCTCCACCTACAATGAGCAGTTCTTC. Translation gives CASSSTYNEQFF.